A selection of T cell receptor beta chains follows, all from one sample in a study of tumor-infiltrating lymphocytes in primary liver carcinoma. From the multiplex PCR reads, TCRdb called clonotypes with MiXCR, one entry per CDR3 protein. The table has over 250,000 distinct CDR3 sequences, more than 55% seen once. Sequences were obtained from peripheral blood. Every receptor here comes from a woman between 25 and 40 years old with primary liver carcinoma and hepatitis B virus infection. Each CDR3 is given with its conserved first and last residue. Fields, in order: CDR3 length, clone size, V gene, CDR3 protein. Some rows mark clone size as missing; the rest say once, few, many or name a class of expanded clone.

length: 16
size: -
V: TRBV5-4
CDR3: CASSSGREVSADTQYF

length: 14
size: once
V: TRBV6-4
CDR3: CASSDSTGAYEQYF

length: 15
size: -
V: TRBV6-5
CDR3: CASSTPGQGASEQYF

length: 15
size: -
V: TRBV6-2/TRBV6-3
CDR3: CASSYSTRSSYEQYF

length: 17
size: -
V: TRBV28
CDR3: CASSFGPPMLSSTEAFF

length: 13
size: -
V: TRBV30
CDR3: CAWSVRTLRTQYF

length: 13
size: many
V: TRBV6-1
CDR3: CASTRESNQPQHF

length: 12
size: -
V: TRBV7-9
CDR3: CASSLDQHGYTF

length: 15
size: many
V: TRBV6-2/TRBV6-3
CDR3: CASADTGKGNQPQHF

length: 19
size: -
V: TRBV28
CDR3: CASSLSLRGTPKLSYEQYF

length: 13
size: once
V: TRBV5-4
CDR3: CASSSKRNNEQFF

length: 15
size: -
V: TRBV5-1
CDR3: CASSLIQAGKDEQYF

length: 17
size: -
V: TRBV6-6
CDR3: CVSCPWGGGGGRDTQYF

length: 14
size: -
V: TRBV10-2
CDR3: CGTMSGWYQETQYF

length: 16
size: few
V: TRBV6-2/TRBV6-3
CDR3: CASSMTGGAGQETQYF

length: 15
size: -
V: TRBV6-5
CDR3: CASRQGATLTDTQYF

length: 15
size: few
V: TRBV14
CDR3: CASSQGGGWGTEAFF

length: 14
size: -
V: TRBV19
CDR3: CASSIAGPNTEAFF

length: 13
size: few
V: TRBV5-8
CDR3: CASSLGRRDIQYF

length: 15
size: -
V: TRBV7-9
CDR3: CASSSPQGLVTEAFF

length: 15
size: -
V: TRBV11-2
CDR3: CASSPLEYGDTEAIF

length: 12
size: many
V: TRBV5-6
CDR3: CASSRVANTQYF

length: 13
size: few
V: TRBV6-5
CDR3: CASGWGTTYEQYF

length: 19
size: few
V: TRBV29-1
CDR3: CSVPGGLAVKYYSYNEQFF

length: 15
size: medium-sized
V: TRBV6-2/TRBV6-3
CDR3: CASSSTGENTGELFF

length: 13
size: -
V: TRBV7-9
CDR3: CASSRETLETQYF

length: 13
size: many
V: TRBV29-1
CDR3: CSSRWGPSGTQYF

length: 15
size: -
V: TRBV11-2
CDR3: CASSLASSRIYERYF

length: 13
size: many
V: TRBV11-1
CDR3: CASSYRDWYEQYF

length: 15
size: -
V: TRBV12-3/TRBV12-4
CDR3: CASTMAGDAKNIQYF

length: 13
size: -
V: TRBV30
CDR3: CAWSVGTDYGYTF

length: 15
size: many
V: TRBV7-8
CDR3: CASSWREPPQETQYF

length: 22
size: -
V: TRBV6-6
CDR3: CASSPRPRTGWNWDSYNSPLRF

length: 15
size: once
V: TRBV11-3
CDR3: CASSSSNGSWYGQYF

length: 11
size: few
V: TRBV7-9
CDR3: CASKDTGELFF

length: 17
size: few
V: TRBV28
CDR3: CASSLLSGHPGDYDYTF

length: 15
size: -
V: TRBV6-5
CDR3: CASGYSWSSGTEAFF

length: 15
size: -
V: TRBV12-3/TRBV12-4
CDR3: CARRSTCLSGNTIYF

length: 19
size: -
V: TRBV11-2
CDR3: CANSLRPWGPTQGTGELFF

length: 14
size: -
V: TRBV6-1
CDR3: CASSVPDSTYEQCF

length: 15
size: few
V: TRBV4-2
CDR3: CASSQAAGEADTQYF

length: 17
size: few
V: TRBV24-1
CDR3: CATSDLRGQTGTGELFF

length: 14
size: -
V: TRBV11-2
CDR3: CASSLGLMRETQYF

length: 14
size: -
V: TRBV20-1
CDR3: CSAYRQGANTEAFF

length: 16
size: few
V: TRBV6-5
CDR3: CASSPSRGEKADTQYF

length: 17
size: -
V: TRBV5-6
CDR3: CASTPSGSVFSSYERYF

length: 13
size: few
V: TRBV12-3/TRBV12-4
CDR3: CASSLSADRSTVF

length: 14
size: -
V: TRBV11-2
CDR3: CDSTLIAGTGELFF